The rows below give T cell receptor beta chains drawn from one sample of a study of T cell repertoires in cytomegalovirus infection. A single record per CDR3 protein comes from TCRdb applying MiXCR to the reads. This repertoire shows around 210,000 distinct CDR3 sequences, 6.5% found once; its top ten account for around 6.9%. The material sequenced was PBMCs. The receptors were sampled from a human donor in good health (CMV status not recorded). Some clones in this sample may be carry-over from other donors' samples. CDR3s include the opening cysteine and the closing phenylalanine or tryptophan. A D gene is named only where the DNA matches it firmly. Rows give clone size only sometimes, using once, few, many, or a class for an expanded clone.

J	D	V	size	CDR3	DNA
TRBJ2-3	-	TRBV20-1	many	CSAITPQDTQYF	TGCAGTGCTATCACCCCACAAGATACGCAGTATTTT
TRBJ2-5	TRBD2	TRBV7-2	many	CASSLVGGETQYF	TGTGCCAGCAGCTTAGTGGGGGGGGAGACCCAGTACTTC
TRBJ2-1	-	TRBV7-2	many	CASSFRQTNNEQFF	TGTGCCAGCAGCTTTAGACAGACTAACAATGAGCAGTTCTTC
TRBJ2-7	-	TRBV20-1	many	CSAREIGISYEQYF	TGCAGTGCTAGAGAAATCGGGATCTCCTACGAGCAGTACTTC
TRBJ1-1	-	TRBV30	-	CALQGGTEAFF	TGTGCCTTACAGGGTGGCACTGAAGCTTTCTTT
TRBJ2-3	-	TRBV7-8	many	CASSLVPSDGTDTQYF	TGTGCCAGCAGCTTAGTGCCTAGCGACGGGACAGATACGCAGTATTTT
TRBJ2-3	TRBD2	TRBV28	many	CASSLSSGGVDTQYF	TGTGCCAGCAGTTTATCTAGCGGAGGGGTGGATACGCAGTATTTT
TRBJ1-2	-	TRBV20-1	few	CSALDPGTSNYGYTF	TGCAGTGCGCTCGATCCCGGGACATCTAACTATGGCTACACCTTC
TRBJ1-2	-	TRBV7-9	many	CASSFAGAPGYTF	TGTGCCAGCAGCTTTGCCGGGGCTCCTGGCTACACCTTC
TRBJ2-2	-	TRBV29-1	many	CSADPGHPNTGELFF	TGCAGCGCCGATCCGGGACACCCTAACACCGGGGAGCTGTTTTTT
TRBJ1-4	-	TRBV7-2	many	CASSYPATTNEKLFF	TGTGCCAGCAGCTACCCGGCGACAACTAATGAAAAACTGTTTTTT
TRBJ2-3	-	TRBV20-1	-	CSARAGSSTDTQYF	TGCAGTGCTCGGGCCGGCTCAAGCACAGATACGCAGTATTTT
TRBJ2-5	TRBD2	TRBV5-6	many	CASSSQRGGGETQYF	TGTGCCAGCAGTAGTCAGCGGGGGGGCGGAGAGACCCAGTACTTC
TRBJ1-1	-	TRBV7-9	many	CASSFNGEDTEAFF	TGTGCCAGCAGCTTTAACGGTGAGGACACTGAAGCTTTCTTT
TRBJ2-5	TRBD2	TRBV29-1	many	CSVTTSHETQYF	TGCAGCGTTACGACTAGCCACGAGACCCAGTACTTC
TRBJ2-5	-	TRBV6-2/TRBV6-3	many	CASSYNQGGMETQYF	TGTGCCAGCAGTTATAACCAGGGTGGAATGGAGACCCAGTACTTC
TRBJ2-2	-	TRBV2	many	CASSAGVGELFF	TGTGCCAGCAGTGCCGGGGTCGGGGAGCTGTTTTTT
TRBJ2-3	TRBD2	TRBV7-2	many	CASSQPRGAGEMYTQYF	TGTGCCAGCAGCCAACCGCGGGGGGCGGGTGAAATGTATACGCAGTATTTT
TRBJ2-3	TRBD2	TRBV7-2	many	CASRERGASTDTQYF	TGTGCCAGCAGAGAGCGGGGGGCAAGCACAGATACGCAGTATTTT
TRBJ2-5	-	TRBV3-1	few	CASSPPREGQETQYF	TGTGCCAGCAGCCCGCCGCGGGAAGGCCAGGAGACCCAGTACTTC
TRBJ1-2	-	TRBV29-1	-	CTVTWDLGGYTF	TGCACCGTCACTTGGGACCTGGGGGGCTACACCTTC
TRBJ2-1	-	TRBV29-1	once	CPGTQVYNEQFF	TGCCCCGGGACTCAGGTGTACAATGAGCAGTTCTTC